This passage covers 24 T cell receptor beta chains from one sample sequenced in a study of blood T cell repertoires in COVID-19. Generated by immunoSEQ multiplex PCR, the TCRdb table keeps only in-frame clones and is missing some. The sample includes roughly 92,000 clones, around nine tenths of them seen just once. The sample consisted of peripheral blood. These receptors were collected from a man aged 45-65 years with acute or convalescent COVID-19.

This clone was seen just once. This chain uses TRBV15 with TRBJ2-7; 8 nucleotides line up with TRBD2. Per the germline V gene, CDR1 is LNHNV and CDR2 is YYDKDF (reference sequence). The CDR3 length is 17 residues. After removal of 5 bases from V and 0 bases from J, the junction contained 12 bases not matched to a gene. CDR3 sequence: CATSSTDSGKNSYEQYF. The CDR3 DNA is TGTGCCACCAGCTCTACCGATAGCGGGAAAAACTCCTACGAGCAGTACTTC.

The chain carries TRBV5-1 and TRBJ1-2, with TRBD1 identical over 9 bases. This CDR3 has 14 amino acids. Germline V CDR1 and CDR2: SGHRS, YFSETQ. The V and J ends lost 4 bases and 4 bases, in that order; junction bases with no gene match: 5. CDR3 in amino acids: CASSKDRGVYGYTF. The CDR3 nucleotides are TGCGCCAGCAGCAAGGACAGGGGAGTCTATGGCTACACCTTC. Full variable domain (outside the CDR3, taken from reference TRBV5-1 and TRBJ1-2): KAGVTQTPRYLIKTRGQQVTLSCSPISGHRSVSWYQQTPGQGLQFLFEYFSETQRNKGNFPGRFSGRQFSNSRSEMNVSTLELGDSALYLCASSKDRGVYGYTFGSGTRLTVV.

This clone showed up just once. This chain links TRBV15 with TRBJ1-4; the match to TRBD1 covers 7 bases. CDR3 length: 16 residues. J gave up 7 bases and V 2 bases, and 10 bases lay outside the gene matches. From germline, CDR1 is LNHNV and CDR2 YYDKDF (reference sequence). The CDR3 nucleotides read TGTGCCACCAGCAGATATAGACGGGACAGCGTTGAAAAACTGTTTTTT. Its protein product is CATSRYRRDSVEKLFF.

The genes are TRBV5-1 and TRBJ2-7, with D hard to call. The CDR3 length is 13 residues. V dropped 0 bases and J dropped 5 bases, with 9 bases sitting between them. Germline V gives CDR1 SGHRS, CDR2 YFSETQ. The CDR3 region is CASSLDGRHEQYF. The DNA for the CDR3 is TGCGCCAGCAGCTTGGATGGCAGGCACGAGCAGTACTTC.

The chain uses TRBV6-5 and TRBJ1-1; tentatively, D is TRBD1 (5 bases). The length of the CDR3 is 14 residues. Deletions cut 2 bases from V and 10 bases from J, with 17 bases between. Germline assignment: CDR1 MNHEY and CDR2 SVGAGI. The CDR3 spells CASSYRGEVGGAFF. For the CDR3, the DNA is TGTGCCAGCAGTTACCGGGGGGAGGTAGGAGGAGCTTTCTTT.

The rearrangement uses TRBV6-5 and TRBJ2-2, with 10 bases matching TRBD1. This CDR3 spans 15 amino acids. Germline V gives CDR1 MNHEY, CDR2 SVGAGI. Germline trimming cut 6 bases from V and 6 bases from J; bases unmatched to any gene: 7. The CDR3: CASSPGQGYPGELFF. The CDR3 DNA is TGTGCCAGCAGCCCGGGACAGGGGTATCCCGGGGAGCTGTTTTTT.

This chain connects TRBV5-1 to TRBJ1-2, with D perhaps TRBD1 (6 bases). The CDR3 length is 18 residues. Per germline, CDR1 SGHRS and CDR2 YFSETQ. V lost 0 bases to trimming and J lost 0 bases, with 18 bases between them. The CDR3 reads CASSLALWTEPSNYGYTF. The CDR3 DNA reads as TGCGCCAGCAGCTTGGCGCTCTGGACAGAACCTTCTAACTATGGCTACACCTTC.

This clone has only one observation. The V and J genes are TRBV27 and TRBJ2-3, with 8 bases matching TRBD2. Germline V lookup: CDR1 MNHEY, CDR2 SMNVEV (reference sequence). The V and J ends lost 2 bases and 6 bases, in that order; junction bases with no gene match: 7. The CDR3 is 15 residues long. The CDR3 here is CASSLGAGGGDTQYF. The CDR3 DNA follows: TGTGCCAGCAGTTTAGGCGCGGGAGGTGGGGATACGCAGTATTTT.

The chain uses TRBV5-6 and TRBJ2-7, with 9 nucleotides matching TRBD2. The CDR3 totals 18 residues. Germline V gene lookup returns CDR1 SGHDT and CDR2 YYEEEE. J gave up 2 bases and V 3 bases, and 15 bases lay outside the gene matches. CDR3 coding DNA: TGTGCCAGCAGCTCCAATCGAATACCCGGGACTAGCCCCTACGAGCAGTACTTC. Translation gives CASSSNRIPGTSPYEQYF.

The chain combines TRBV6-6 with TRBJ1-6; unclear D gene. The CDR3 length is 14 residues. The V and J ends lost 4 bases and 10 bases respectively, with 14 bases between them. Per germline, CDR1 MNHNY and CDR2 SVGAGI (reference sequence). The CDR3 region is CASSLSGAGSPLHF. CDR3 DNA sequence: TGTGCCAGCAGTTTATCAGGCGCTGGATCACCCCTCCACTTT.

The V call is TRBV7-7, the J call TRBJ2-2, with 10 bases identical to TRBD2. The germline V gene encodes CDR1 SSHAT and CDR2 FNYEAQ (reference sequence). CDR3 length: 16 amino acids. V lost 2 bases and J lost 6; bases outside the gene matches: 6. CDR3: CASSLKVAGGPGELFF. The CDR3 nucleotides read TGTGCCAGCAGCTTAAAGGTAGCGGGAGGACCCGGGGAGCTGTTTTTT.

This chain joins TRBV5-6 and TRBJ2-3, with D possibly matching TRBD2 (6 bases). Germline V gene lookup returns CDR1 SGHDT and CDR2 YYEEEE. The CDR3 runs to 13 residues. Trimming shortened V by 10 bases and J by 2 bases, and 14 bases separated the two germline ends. CDR3 DNA sequence: TGTGCCGGAATGGGGGGTAACACAGATACGCAGTATTTT. Translating it yields CAGMGGNTDTQYF.

CDR3 DNA sequence: TGTGCCAGCAGTTACGGGACTAGCGGGAGTCCGCACATTCAGTACTTC. This encodes CASSYGTSGSPHIQYF. V usage is TRBV6-2 or TRBV6-3 and J usage is TRBJ2-4; 14 nucleotides align to TRBD2. Trimming removed 2 bases from V and 8 bases from J; junction bases left unmatched: 5. The germline V gene encodes CDR1 MNHEY and CDR2 SVGEGT. The CDR3 sequence is 16 residues long.

The rearrangement links TRBV12-2 to TRBJ2-7; TRBD1, the table's D call, lacks a check against the DNA. TRBV12-2 is a documented pseudogene. The CDR3 runs to 12 residues. For the CDR3, the DNA is TGTGCAAGTCGCTTAAAGAGGGACAGGGCCAACTTC. Translated: CASRLKRDRANF.

The chain uses TRBV5-1 and TRBJ1-5; 7 bases match TRBD1. V shed 3 bases and J 5 bases; nucleotides not matched to a gene: 2. The CDR3 has 13 residues. CDR1 is SGHRS, CDR2 YFSETQ, per germline. As DNA, the CDR3 is TGCGCCAGCAGCTACCAGGGGGATCAGCCCCAGCATTTT. This encodes CASSYQGDQPQHF. Filled out from reference TRBV5-1 and TRBJ1-5, the complete variable domain reads KAGVTQTPRYLIKTRGQQVTLSCSPISGHRSVSWYQQTPGQGLQFLFEYFSETQRNKGNFPGRFSGRQFSNSRSEMNVSTLELGDSALYLCASSYQGDQPQHFGDGTRLSIL.

J is TRBJ2-2 and V is TRBV11-2; the match to TRBD2 covers 12 bases. J lost 5 bases, V lost 7 bases, and 8 bases had no gene match. The V gene's germline CDR1 is SGHAT and CDR2 FQNNGV. This CDR3 is 16 amino acids long. The CDR3 DNA follows: TGTGCCAGCACCCAGACTAGCGGGAGTTTAACCGGGGAGCTGTTTTTT. This sequence encodes CASTQTSGSLTGELFF.

This clone was seen a few times. J is TRBJ1-1 and V is TRBV5-1; 9 nucleotides align to TRBD1. J lost 3 bases, V lost 0 bases, and 3 bases had no gene match. Germline V lookup: CDR1 SGHRS, CDR2 YFSETQ. The CDR3 is 15 residues long. The CDR3 reads CASSLVGQGYTEAFF. As DNA, the CDR3 is TGCGCCAGCAGCTTGGTTGGACAGGGGTACACTGAAGCTTTCTTT.

The chain links TRBV6-5 to TRBJ2-7, with 9 bases that match TRBD2. CDR3 length: 14 residues. The germline V gene encodes CDR1 MNHEY and CDR2 SVGAGI. The ends lost 11 bases at V and 6 bases at J; junction bases unmatched: 14. The CDR3 spells CAQNGAGGPVEQYF. Here the CDR3 DNA reads TGTGCCCAAAACGGGGCGGGAGGGCCCGTCGAGCAGTACTTC.

This chain joins TRBV19 and TRBJ2-1; 13 bases fit TRBD2. The ends lost 7 bases at V and 7 bases at J; junction bases unmatched: 7. This CDR3 comprises 15 residues. In germline, CDR1 is LNHDA, CDR2 SQIVND (reference sequence). This CDR3 reads CASNLLAGGPNEQFF. CDR3 DNA sequence: TGTGCCAGTAATTTACTAGCGGGAGGGCCAAATGAGCAGTTCTTC.

The J gene is TRBJ1-2, the V gene TRBV2, with no clear D. Germline V lookup: CDR1 SNHLY, CDR2 FYNNEI. Deletions cut 7 bases from V and 3 bases from J, with 6 bases between. The CDR3 totals 11 residues. The CDR3 DNA reads as TGTGCCAGCACTCAGGACTATGGCTACACCTTC. It codes for CASTQDYGYTF.

V and J are TRBV2 and TRBJ2-3, with 8 positions matching TRBD2. The CDR3 runs to 15 residues. CDR1 is SNHLY and CDR2 is FYNNEI in the germline V gene. V dropped 11 bases and J dropped 1; count of bases not matched to a gene: 11. CDR3 region: CAGNGREDGTDTQYF. Written as DNA, the CDR3 is TGTGCCGGTAACGGGCGGGAGGATGGCACAGATACGCAGTATTTT.

This clone was seen just once. V and J are TRBV4-2 and TRBJ2-5, with 10 bases identical to TRBD1. From germline, CDR1 is LGHNA and CDR2 YNFKEQ. The V segment lost 2 bases and the J segment 2 bases; nucleotides outside the gene matches: 2. The CDR3 extends over 15 amino acids. The CDR3 nucleotides read TGTGCCAGCAGCCAACTGGACAGGGGGCAAGAGACCCAGTACTTC. It encodes CASSQLDRGQETQYF.

This clone was counted a few times. Here the CDR3 reads CATSDPASGRYEQYF. The CDR3 bases are TGTGCCACCAGTGATCCCGCTAGCGGGAGGTACGAGCAGTACTTC. The V and J genes are TRBV24-1 and TRBJ2-7, with 11 bases that match TRBD2. The germline CDR1 and CDR2 sequences are KGHDR and SFDVKD. V lost 3 bases and J lost 4; bases outside the gene matches: 4. CDR3 length: 15 residues.

The CDR3 DNA is TGCGCCAGCAGTGTGGGGCCAGGCCATGGGTTCTACAATGAGCAGTTCTTC. This codes for CASSVGPGHGFYNEQFF. The chain recombines TRBV10-2 with TRBJ2-1, with D possibly matching TRBD1 (5 bases). Germline CDR1 and CDR2: WSHSY and SAAADI. This CDR3 region has 17 residues. V lost 4 bases, J lost 3 bases, and 19 bases lay in between.